These 25 T cell receptor beta chains were sequenced from one sample in a study of T cells in Graves' hyperthyroidism and ophthalmopathy. It was RNA transcripts that yielded the amplified TCR beta CDR3 regions. The TCR CDR3 was amplified in a first-round RT-PCR using the HTBI primer set. A single record per CDR3 protein comes from TCRdb applying MiXCR to the multiplex PCR reads. The repertoire holds around 350,000 distinct CDR3 sequences, with about 15% as singletons. Sequencing used blood. The origin of the receptors is a woman aged 60-75 years with Graves' ophthalmopathy.

This clonotype was detected many times. The chain is built from TRBV27 and TRBJ2-7; 8 nucleotides align to TRBD2. CDR1 is MNHEY, CDR2 SMNVEV, per germline (reference sequence). The CDR3 consists of 12 residues. J was trimmed by 4 bases and V by 8 bases; bases with no gene match: 4. CDR3 region: CASVGGAYEQYF. The DNA of the CDR3 is TGTGCCAGCGTCGGGGGGGCATACGAGCAGTACTTC.

This clonotype was detected many times. The CDR3 sequence: CASSLIGRAYNEQFF. Here the CDR3 DNA reads TGTGCCAGCAGTTTAATAGGCAGGGCCTACAATGAGCAGTTCTTC. The V gene is TRBV28, the J gene TRBJ2-1; weak D call: TRBD1 (5 bases). This CDR3 is 15 amino acids long. V lost 2 bases, J lost 2 bases, and 10 bases lay in between. Germline CDR1 reads MDHEN; CDR2 reads SYDVKM. The complete variable domain, with remaining parts taken from reference TRBV28 and TRBJ2-1, reads DVKVTQSSRYLVKRTGEKVFLECVQDMDHENMFWYRQDPGLGLRLIYFSYDVKMKEKGDIPEGYSVSREKKERFSLILESASTNQTSMYLCASSLIGRAYNEQFFGPGTRLTVL.

There are many counts of this clonotype. V and J are TRBV2 and TRBJ1-3; weak D call: TRBD1 (5 bases). V shed 6 bases and J shed 4 bases, with 13 bases lying between them. The CDR3 has 14 amino acids. Germline V gives CDR1 SNHLY, CDR2 FYNNEI. The CDR3 DNA reads as TGTGCCAGCAGGATGTGGGGGGTCGGAAACACCATATATTTT. Translated, it gives CASRMWGVGNTIYF. Full variable domain (missing parts from reference TRBV2 and TRBJ1-3): EPEVTQTPSHQVTQMGQEVILRCVPISNHLYFYWYRQILGQKVEFLVSFYNNEISEKSEIFDDQFSVERPDGSNFTLKIRSTKLEDSAMYFCASRMWGVGNTIYFGEGSWLTVV.

There are many counts of this clonotype. The chain employs TRBV11-2 and TRBJ2-7; D might be TRBD2 (7 bases). Deletions cut 5 bases from V and 1 base from J, with 9 bases between. This CDR3 has 13 residues. Germline CDR1 is SGHAT and CDR2 is FQNNGV. For the CDR3, the DNA is TGTGCCAGCAGCAAGGGGGGGTCCTACGAGCAGTACTTC. It translates to CASSKGGSYEQYF.

With regard to this clonotype: This sequence may be a read error, since a much larger clone differs from it by one base. This chain uses TRBV20-1 with TRBJ2-7, with D maybe TRBD1 (6 bases). CDR1 DFQATT and CDR2 SNEGSKA come from the germline V gene (reference sequence). V shed 0 bases and J shed 2 bases, with 14 bases lying between them. This CDR3 is 15 amino acids long. The CDR3 DNA reads TGCAGTGCTAGAGATTGGGGACAAGGACCCTACGAGCAGTACTTC. It is translated as CSARDWGQGPYEQYF.

This clonotype came up many times. V is TRBV12-3 or TRBV12-4 and J is TRBJ1-4; 7 bases agree with TRBD1. The CDR3 extends over 14 amino acids. V shed 5 bases, J shed 6 bases, and the junction held 6 bases outside the gene matches. CDR3 region: CASSKQGKDEKLFF. CDR3 nucleotides: TGTGCCAGCAGTAAACAGGGGAAGGATGAAAAACTGTTTTTT.

This clonotype was observed at least ten times. The V and J genes are TRBV11-3 and TRBJ2-1; TRBD2 agrees at 12 bases. Germline values: CDR1 SGHNT, CDR2 YENEEA. V gave up 1 base and J gave up 10 bases; unmatched junction bases: 2. The CDR3 length is 14 residues. As DNA, the CDR3 is TGTGCCAGCAGCTTAGGAGGGACTAGCGGGGAGCAGTTCTTC. It specifies CASSLGGTSGEQFF. Filled out from reference TRBV11-3 and TRBJ2-1, the complete variable domain reads EAGVVQSPRYKIIEKKQPVAFWCNPISGHNTLYWYLQNLGQGPELLIRYENEEAVDDSQLPKDRFSAERLKGVDSTLKIQPAELGDSAVYLCASSLGGTSGEQFFGPGTRLTVL.

At least ten counts were recorded for this clonotype. The rearrangement uses TRBV11-2 and TRBJ2-5, with 8 bases aligning to TRBD1. The ends lost 0 bases at V and 5 bases at J; junction bases unmatched: 8. From germline, CDR1 is SGHAT and CDR2 FQNNGV. The CDR3 is made up of 16 amino acids. Here the CDR3 DNA reads TGTGCCAGCAGCTTAGATCTTGTCAGGGGGCTGGAGACCCAGTACTTC. Protein sequence: CASSLDLVRGLETQYF.

The sample holds many counts of this clonotype. The chain is built from TRBV30 and TRBJ2-7, with D perhaps TRBD2 (6 bases). The CDR3 sequence is 13 residues long. CDR1 is GTSNPN, CDR2 SVGIG, per germline (reference sequence). V was cut by 0 bases and J by 3 bases, with 9 bases left in between. The DNA of the CDR3 is TGTGCCTGGAGTGTAGTGGGAGGCTACGAGCAGTACTTC. Amino acid sequence: CAWSVVGGYEQYF.

The sample holds many counts of this clonotype. The J gene is TRBJ1-4, the V gene TRBV7-2; tentatively, D is TRBD1 (5 bases). V was pared by 2 bases and J by 4 bases, with 11 bases between. The CDR3 is made up of 15 amino acids. Germline V CDR1 and CDR2: SGHTA, FQGNSA. Written as DNA, the CDR3 is TGTGCCAGCAGCTTACAGGGATCTCATAATGAAAAACTGTTTTTT. Translation gives CASSLQGSHNEKLFF.

This sequence joins TRBV5-1 and TRBJ2-5; 11 bases fit TRBD2. V trimming: 0 bases; J trimming: 4 bases; junction bases outside the gene matches: 8. The CDR3 contains 17 residues. CDR1 and CDR2 from the germline V gene are SGHRS and YFSETQ. The CDR3 sequence: CASSLGSSGRAVETQYF. The CDR3 nucleotides are TGCGCCAGCAGCTTGGGTAGTAGCGGGAGGGCCGTAGAGACCCAGTACTTC.

The CDR3 is CASSLAGTGPYEQYF. The CDR3 region has the DNA TGTGCCAGCAGCTTAGCCGGGACAGGGCCCTACGAGCAGTACTTC. This chain uses TRBV7-2 with TRBJ2-7, with 9 nucleotides matching TRBD1. The V segment lost 0 bases and the J segment 2 bases; nucleotides outside the gene matches: 2. The CDR3 extends over 15 amino acids. Germline CDR1 and CDR2: SGHTA and FQGNSA.

The rearrangement uses TRBV6-5 and TRBJ1-4, with D possibly being TRBD1 (6 bases). CDR1 is MNHEY and CDR2 is SVGAGI in the germline V gene. The CDR3 has 16 residues. Trimming took off 0 bases at V and 6 bases at J, with 14 bases between the two ends. As DNA, the CDR3 is TGTGCCAGCAGTTACTCTATGGACGGGGGCCATGAAAAACTGTTTTTT. Amino acids: CASSYSMDGGHEKLFF.

This clonotype was found many times. The chain couples TRBV3-1 to TRBJ2-3; TRBD2 agrees at 9 bases. V lost 5 bases, J lost 6 bases, and 3 bases stayed unmatched. Germline V gene data show CDR1 as LGHDT and CDR2 as YNNKEL (reference sequence). The CDR3 consists of 13 residues. DNA for the CDR3: TGTGCCAGCAGCGGACTAGCGCAGGATACGCAGTATTTT. Translation: CASSGLAQDTQYF.

This clonotype was detected ten times or more. Here the CDR3 DNA reads TGTGCCAGCAGCCGTTCCGGGACTAGCGGGAGAGAGAGCTCCTACAATGAGCAGTTCTTC. It yields the protein CASSRSGTSGRESSYNEQFF. The V and J genes are TRBV7-3 and TRBJ2-1, with 14 nucleotides matching TRBD2. The junction had 12 bases not matched to a gene; V was cut back by 5 bases and J by 0 bases. CDR3 length: 20 amino acids. Germline V gene data show CDR1 as SGHTA and CDR2 as FQGTGA.

This clonotype was counted between two and nine times. The CDR3 is CSARAGLPGTGELFF. The CDR3 DNA sequence: TGCAGTGCTAGAGCGGGACTCCCGGGGACCGGGGAGCTGTTTTTT. This chain uses TRBV20-1 with TRBJ2-2; tentative D call: TRBD2 (6 bases). The CDR3 is 15 residues long. Trimming removed 1 base from V and 5 bases from J, with 14 bases in between. Looked up from germline, CDR1 is DFQATT and CDR2 is SNEGSKA (reference sequence).

This clonotype showed up many times. The chain is built from TRBV20-1 and TRBJ2-7; no clear D. Germline V gene data show CDR1 as DFQATT and CDR2 as SNEGSKA (reference sequence). There are 13 residues in the CDR3. The germline V and J ends were trimmed by 4 bases and 2 bases, with 12 bases remaining between them. CDR3 nucleotides: TGCAGTGCTATCTCGGTATCCCCCTACGAGCAGTACTTC. Its translation is CSAISVSPYEQYF.

The sample holds a few counts of this clonotype. This sequence joins TRBV6-1 and TRBJ2-6, with D possibly being TRBD1 (5 bases). Trimming shortened V by 6 bases and J by 0 bases, and 15 bases separated the two germline ends. Looked up from germline, CDR1 is MNHNS and CDR2 is SASEGT. This CDR3 spans 17 amino acids. The CDR3 sequence is CASSHPTETSGANVLTF. CDR3 nucleotide sequence: TGTGCCAGCAGCCACCCGACAGAAACCTCTGGGGCCAACGTCCTGACTTTC.

The V and J genes are TRBV7-3 and TRBJ2-1; 7 bases agree with TRBD1. TRBJ2-7 matches the DNA end more closely, so the J call is doubtful. The CDR3 loop spans 16 amino acids. The germline V gene has CDR1 SGHTA and CDR2 FQGTGA. The CDR3 coding sequence is TGTGCCAGCAGCCCAACTCCCGGGACAGACTACAATGAGCAGTACTTC. It encodes CASSPTPGTDYNEQYF.

This clonotype showed up many times. The V and J genes are TRBV12-3 or TRBV12-4 and TRBJ2-1; 8 bases align to TRBD1. This CDR3 spans 14 amino acids. With 6 bases clipped from V and 3 bases from J, the junction kept 4 bases outside the gene matches. CDR3 DNA sequence: TGTGCCAGCAGGTTTGGGACAGGCTACAATGAGCAGTTCTTC. Translating it yields CASRFGTGYNEQFF.

This clonotype was counted a few times. The chain recombines TRBV27 with TRBJ1-6; maybe TRBD1 (5 bases). CDR3 length: 14 amino acids. The ends were cut back, 3 bases at V and 6 bases at J, with 9 bases in the middle. Germline CDR1 MNHEY, CDR2 SMNVEV (reference sequence). CDR3 in amino acids: CASSFRETNSPLHF. For the CDR3, the DNA is TGTGCCAGCAGTTTCAGGGAGACTAATTCACCCCTCCACTTT.

This clonotype was observed at least ten times. V is TRBV11-2 and J is TRBJ2-3, with D tentatively TRBD1 or TRBD2 (6 bases each). Per germline, CDR1 SGHAT and CDR2 FQNNGV. The CDR3 loop spans 15 amino acids. The germline V and J ends were trimmed by 1 base and 1 base, with 9 bases remaining between them. The CDR3 coding sequence is TGTGCCAGCAGCTTAGTGAGGGGGGGCACAGATACGCAGTATTTT. This encodes CASSLVRGGTDTQYF.

The chain carries TRBV28 and TRBJ2-5; 10 positions match TRBD2. The V and J ends lost 5 bases and 12 bases, in that order; junction bases with no gene match: 12. CDR1 is MDHEN and CDR2 is SYDVKM in the germline V gene. The CDR3 sequence is 14 residues long. The CDR3 bases are TGTGCCAGCAGTCCCCGACTAGCGGGTCCGGCGAAGTACTTC. Its protein product is CASSPRLAGPAKYF.

This clonotype was observed many times. V is TRBV2 and J is TRBJ1-4; the D gene is possibly TRBD1 (5 bases). The CDR3 is made up of 16 amino acids. Looked up from germline, CDR1 is SNHLY and CDR2 is FYNNEI. V dropped 3 bases and J dropped 5 bases, with 16 bases sitting between them. The CDR3, as DNA: TGTGCCAGCAGTGATGGCAGGCGGGGGGAGAATGAAAAACTGTTTTTT. Amino acids: CASSDGRRGENEKLFF. Combining the CDR3 with reference TRBV2 and TRBJ1-4 gives the whole variable domain EPEVTQTPSHQVTQMGQEVILRCVPISNHLYFYWYRQILGQKVEFLVSFYNNEISEKSEIFDDQFSVERPDGSNFTLKIRSTKLEDSAMYFCASSDGRRGENEKLFFGSGTQLSVL.

The sample holds many counts of this clonotype. This chain links TRBV28 with TRBJ1-4; D remains unclear. Germline CDR1 reads MDHEN; CDR2 reads SYDVKM. The CDR3 has 11 residues. The V end was cut by 3 bases, the J end by 6 bases, with 2 bases between. CDR3 nucleotide sequence: TGTGCCAGCAGTTTTTATGAAAAACTGTTTTTT. This sequence encodes CASSFYEKLFF. Supplemented by reference TRBV28 and TRBJ1-4, the full variable domain reads DVKVTQSSRYLVKRTGEKVFLECVQDMDHENMFWYRQDPGLGLRLIYFSYDVKMKEKGDIPEGYSVSREKKERFSLILESASTNQTSMYLCASSFYEKLFFGSGTQLSVL.